Here is one TCR beta chain with its context. It lacks a known antigen. Per-base qualities were not stored, and no clone one base away is much larger. These data come from a study of somatic mutations in T cells in chronic GVHD (dated by TCRdb to 2020 to 2022). For sorting, staining was performed with anti-CD3, anti-CD4, anti-CD8 and a Vbeta20 antibody from the IOTest Beta Mark kit on a FACSAria III, and a purity above 97% was achieved. Peripheral blood was collected in sodium heparin tubes, and mononuclear cells were isolated by Ficoll-Paque PLUS density gradient centrifugation. Before TCRbeta deep sequencing, the CD4+ Vbeta20+, CD4+ Vbeta20-, and CD8+ T cell fractions were FACS-sorted. Isolated genomic DNA was used for TCRbeta deep sequencing. The immunoSEQ assay, provided as a commercial service, was used for TCRbeta CDR3 sequencing and initial data processing. From the authors' description of their analysis: IMGT was used to annotate V, D, J genes, while reads were demultiplexed, adapter and primer sequences were stripped out, and similar clones were merged through frequency-ratio clustering. The immuneACCESS repertoire file appears here via TCRdb, limited to in-frame rearrangements. These files lack a portion of the clones; in checked studies, under half of the deficit traces to unresolved V genes, and the cause of the others is not known. The DNA was the basis for D and trimming; V, J and clone size are from that table. This sample comprises 13,000 to 15,000 clones, around 73% of them detected only once. In total, the top ten clones hold 32% of the sample.

Trimmed from V: 4 bases; trimmed from J: 5 bases; junction bases lacking a gene match: 8. Measured from the cysteine to the phenylalanine, the CDR3 is 15 residues long. The entry retains the CDR3 DNA only, 45 bases that are in frame from base 1. CDR1 is given as SGHNT and CDR2 as YYREEE, both from the germline V gene (reference sequence). The sequence joins TRBV5-4 to TRBJ1-2, with 10 middle bases fitting TRBD1. Sequencing was carried out using Vbeta20-negative CD4+ T cells from blood. The sample's cell subset or site label, decoded: CD4+ T cells sorted as TCR Vbeta20 negative by flow cytometry. The TCR sequence derives from a male patient aged 50 to 59 with chronic graft-versus-host disease. Following a transplant, some T lymphocytes may have been derived from the graft donor. The encoded CDR3 is CASSARDRGVYGYTF. The DNA reads TGTGCCAGCAGCGCCCGGGACAGGGGTGTTTATGGCTACACCTTC.